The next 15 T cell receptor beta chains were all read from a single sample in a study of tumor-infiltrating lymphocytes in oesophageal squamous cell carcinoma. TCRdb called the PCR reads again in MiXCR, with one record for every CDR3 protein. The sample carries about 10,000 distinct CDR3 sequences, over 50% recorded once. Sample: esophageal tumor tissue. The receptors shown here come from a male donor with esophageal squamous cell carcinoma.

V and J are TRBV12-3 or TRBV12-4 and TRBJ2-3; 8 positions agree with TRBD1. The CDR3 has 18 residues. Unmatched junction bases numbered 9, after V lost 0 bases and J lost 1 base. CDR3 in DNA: TGTGCCAGCAGTTTAGCGAGGACAGGGTTTCTAGGCACAGATACGCAGTATTTT. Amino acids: CASSLARTGFLGTDTQYF.

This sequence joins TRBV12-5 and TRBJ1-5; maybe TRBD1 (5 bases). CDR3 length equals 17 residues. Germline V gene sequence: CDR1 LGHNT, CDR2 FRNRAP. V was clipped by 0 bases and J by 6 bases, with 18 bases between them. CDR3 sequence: CASGLVGGEGLVQPQHF. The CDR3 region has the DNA TGTGCTAGTGGTTTGGTTGGTGGGGAGGGGTTAGTTCAGCCCCAGCATTTT.

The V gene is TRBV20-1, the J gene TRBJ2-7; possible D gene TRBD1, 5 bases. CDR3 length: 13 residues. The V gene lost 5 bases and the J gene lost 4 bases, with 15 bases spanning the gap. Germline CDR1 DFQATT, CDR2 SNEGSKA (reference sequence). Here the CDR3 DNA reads TGCAGTGCTGGGCAACTGACAGCGTACGAGCAGTACTTC. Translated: CSAGQLTAYEQYF.

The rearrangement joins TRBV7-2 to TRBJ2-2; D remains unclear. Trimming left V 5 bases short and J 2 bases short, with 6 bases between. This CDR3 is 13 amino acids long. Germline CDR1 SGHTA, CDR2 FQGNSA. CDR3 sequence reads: CASSTQNTGELFF. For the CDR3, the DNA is TGTGCCAGCAGCACTCAAAACACCGGGGAGCTGTTTTTT.

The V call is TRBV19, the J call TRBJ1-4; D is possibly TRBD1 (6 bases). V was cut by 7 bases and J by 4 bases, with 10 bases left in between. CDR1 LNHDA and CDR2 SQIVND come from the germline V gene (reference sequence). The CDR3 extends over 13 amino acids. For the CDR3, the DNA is TGTGCCAGTATGGGACATTATAATGAAAAACTGTTTTTT. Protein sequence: CASMGHYNEKLFF. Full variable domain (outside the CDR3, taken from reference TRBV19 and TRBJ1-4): DGGITQSPKYLFRKEGQNVTLSCEQNLNHDAMYWYRQDPGQGLRLIYYSQIVNDFQKGDIAEGYSVSREKKESFPLTVTSAQKNPTAFYLCASMGHYNEKLFFGSGTQLSVL.

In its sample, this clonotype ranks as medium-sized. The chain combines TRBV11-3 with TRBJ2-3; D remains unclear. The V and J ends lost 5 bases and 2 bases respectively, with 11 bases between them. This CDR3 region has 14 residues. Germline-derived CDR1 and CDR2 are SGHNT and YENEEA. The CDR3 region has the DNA TGTGCCAGCAGCCAAGGCCATTTCACAGATACGCAGTATTTT. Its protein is CASSQGHFTDTQYF.

CDR3 sequence: CASSLGTNEQYF. CDR3 nucleotides: TGTGCCAGCAGCTTAGGGACAAATGAGCAGTACTTC. This chain joins TRBV11-2 and TRBJ2-5; a weak D match, TRBD1 (5 bases). In germline, CDR1 is SGHAT, CDR2 FQNNGV. V gave up 1 base and J gave up 11 bases, with 11 bases separating them. The CDR3 has 12 residues.

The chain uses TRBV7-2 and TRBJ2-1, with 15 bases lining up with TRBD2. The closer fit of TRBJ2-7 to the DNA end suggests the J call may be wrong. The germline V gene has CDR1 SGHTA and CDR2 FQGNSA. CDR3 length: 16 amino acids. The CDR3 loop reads CASSFGLAGGGYEQYF. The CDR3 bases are TGTGCCAGCAGCTTCGGACTAGCGGGAGGGGGGTACGAGCAGTACTTC.

The CDR3 here is CASMRFLGETQFF. The CDR3, as DNA: TGTGCCAGCATGCGGTTCTTAGGAGAGACCCAGTTCTTC. This chain links TRBV12-3 or TRBV12-4 with TRBJ2-5, with D unresolved. The J call may be wrong; the DNA end is better matched by TRBJ2-1. This CDR3 has 13 amino acids.

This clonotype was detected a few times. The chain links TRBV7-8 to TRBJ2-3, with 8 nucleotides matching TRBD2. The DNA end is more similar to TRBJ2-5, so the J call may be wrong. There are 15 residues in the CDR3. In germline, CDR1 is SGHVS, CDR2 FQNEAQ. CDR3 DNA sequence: TGTGCCAGCAGCTTAGTCTCTAGCGGGCGGGAGACCCAGTACTTC. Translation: CASSLVSSGRETQYF.

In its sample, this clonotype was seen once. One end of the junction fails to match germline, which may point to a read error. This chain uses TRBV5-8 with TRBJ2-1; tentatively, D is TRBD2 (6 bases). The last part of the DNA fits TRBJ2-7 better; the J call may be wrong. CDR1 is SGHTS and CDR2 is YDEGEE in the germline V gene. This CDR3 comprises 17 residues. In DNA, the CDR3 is TGTGCCAGAAGCTGGCGACCGGGACTCCTTACCTCCTACGAGCAGTACTTC. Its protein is CARSWRPGLLTSYEQYF.

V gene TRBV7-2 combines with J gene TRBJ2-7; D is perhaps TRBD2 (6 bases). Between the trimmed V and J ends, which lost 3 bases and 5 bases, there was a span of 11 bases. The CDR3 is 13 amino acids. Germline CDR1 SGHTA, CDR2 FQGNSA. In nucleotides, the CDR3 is TGTGCCAGCAGCTTGGGGGGTCCCAACGAGCAGTACTTC. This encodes CASSLGGPNEQYF.

For the CDR3, the DNA is TGTGCCAGCACCGACAGGGTCGACTACGAGCAGTACTTC. Its translation: CASTDRVDYEQYF. This rearrangement joins TRBV28 to TRBJ2-7; 7 positions agree with TRBD1. This CDR3 is 13 amino acids long. The ends lost 7 bases at V and 3 bases at J; junction bases unmatched: 6. Germline loops: CDR1 MDHEN, CDR2 SYDVKM.

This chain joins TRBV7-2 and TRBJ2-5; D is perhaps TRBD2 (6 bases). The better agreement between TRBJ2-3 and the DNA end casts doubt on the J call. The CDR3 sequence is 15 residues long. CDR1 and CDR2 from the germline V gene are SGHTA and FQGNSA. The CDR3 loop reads CASSLASGFTDTQYF. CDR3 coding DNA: TGTGCCAGCAGCTTAGCTAGCGGATTCACAGATACGCAGTATTTT.

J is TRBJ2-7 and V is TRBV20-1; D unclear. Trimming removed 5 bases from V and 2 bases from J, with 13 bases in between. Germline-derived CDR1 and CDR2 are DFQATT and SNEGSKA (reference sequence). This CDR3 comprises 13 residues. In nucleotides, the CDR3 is TGCAGTGCTCCGACGGGCTTAACCTACGAGCAGTACTTC. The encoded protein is CSAPTGLTYEQYF.